The 26 T cell receptor beta chains below come from one sample, sequenced in a study of blood T cell repertoires in COVID-19. The table came from immunoSEQ multiplex PCR; TCRdb's copy has only in-frame clones and leaves some out. The table records a few hundred thousand clones, around 90% of them present only once. The material sequenced was peripheral blood. The receptor set was obtained from a woman aged 40-49 years with COVID-19, enrolled during active disease.

The chain joins TRBV11-2 to TRBJ2-1; 10 bases line up with TRBD1. The CDR3 is 16 amino acids. CDR1 SGHAT and CDR2 FQNNGV come from the germline V gene. With 4 bases clipped from V and 6 bases from J, the junction kept 9 bases outside the gene matches. As DNA, the CDR3 is TGTGCCAGCAGCTCAGCACCGGACAGGGGGGTCAATGAGCAGTTCTTC. Its translation: CASSSAPDRGVNEQFF.

The chain links TRBV7-9 to TRBJ2-7; 12 nucleotides line up with TRBD2. This CDR3 has 13 residues. Trimming at V came to 5 bases and at J to 6 bases, leaving 2 bases not matched to a gene. Germline CDR1 SEHNR, CDR2 FQNEAQ (reference sequence). The CDR3 DNA reads as TGTGCCAGCAGCACACTAGCGGGAGGCGAGCAGTACTTC. This sequence encodes CASSTLAGGEQYF.

The V call is TRBV6-5, the J call TRBJ1-5; TRBD1 might be the D (5 bases). Per the germline V gene, CDR1 is MNHEY and CDR2 is SVGAGI. V shed 7 bases and J shed 0 bases, with 7 bases lying between them. The CDR3 loop spans 13 amino acids. CDR3 nucleotide sequence: TGTGCCAGCATGACAGATAGCAATCAGCCCCAGCATTTT. Residues: CASMTDSNQPQHF.

This rearrangement joins TRBV19 to TRBJ1-5, with 9 bases that match TRBD1. J lost 6 bases, V lost 9 bases, and 15 bases had no gene match. The length of the CDR3 is 16 residues. Germline V gene sequence: CDR1 LNHDA, CDR2 SQIVND (reference sequence). In DNA form, the CDR3 reads TGTGCCAGCCAGAGAAGTACAGGGGGCTTCCCTCAGCCCCAGCATTTT. It specifies CASQRSTGGFPQPQHF.

The CDR3 loop reads CASLDTQGSNTEAFF. For the CDR3, the DNA is TGTGCCAGCCTCGATACACAGGGGTCGAACACTGAAGCTTTCTTT. The chain carries TRBV6-6 and TRBJ1-1, with TRBD1 matching 7 bases. The CDR3 is 15 residues long. The germline gives CDR1 MNHNY, CDR2 SVGAGI (reference sequence). The trim removed 8 bases at V and 1 base at J, leaving 10 bases unmatched.

The V gene is TRBV5-1, the J gene TRBJ2-7; TRBD2 aligns across 8 bases. Per the germline V gene, CDR1 is SGHRS and CDR2 is YFSETQ. After removal of 4 bases from V and 1 base from J, the junction contained 7 bases not matched to a gene. The CDR3 runs 15 residues. CDR3 DNA sequence: TGCGCCAGCAGCCCGGGACTAGGGATTTCCTACGAGCAGTACTTC. Translating gives CASSPGLGISYEQYF. Based on the CDR3 plus reference TRBV5-1 and TRBJ2-7, the full variable domain is KAGVTQTPRYLIKTRGQQVTLSCSPISGHRSVSWYQQTPGQGLQFLFEYFSETQRNKGNFPGRFSGRQFSNSRSEMNVSTLELGDSALYLCASSPGLGISYEQYFGPGTRLTVT.

The rearrangement joins TRBV2 to TRBJ1-4; 8 bases map to TRBD1. Germline trimming cut 8 bases from V and 5 bases from J; bases unmatched to any gene: 1. Germline-derived CDR1 and CDR2 are SNHLY and FYNNEI. This CDR3 spans 12 amino acids. CDR3 protein: CASQGANEKLFF. The CDR3, as DNA: TGTGCCAGCCAGGGGGCGAATGAAAAACTGTTTTTT.

The rearrangement uses TRBV28 and TRBJ2-7; D gene ambiguous. The CDR3 is 15 residues long. Germline V lookup: CDR1 MDHEN, CDR2 SYDVKM. V shed 2 bases and J shed 0 bases, with 11 bases lying between them. The CDR3 loop reads CASSLNSRYSYEQYF. CDR3 sequence (DNA): TGTGCCAGCAGTTTAAACTCACGATACTCCTACGAGCAGTACTTC.

The chain uses TRBV7-2 and TRBJ2-3, with 7 bases identical to TRBD1. CDR1 and CDR2 from the germline V gene are SGHTA and FQGNSA. The CDR3 consists of 15 residues. The junction had 6 bases not matched to a gene; V was cut back by 6 bases and J by 0 bases. The CDR3: CASSKTGVSTDTQYF. CDR3 nucleotide sequence: TGTGCCAGCAGTAAAACAGGGGTGAGCACAGATACGCAGTATTTT.

The chain has TRBV5-1 and TRBJ2-1; D is possibly TRBD2 (7 bases). Trimming removed 3 bases at V and 7 bases at J, with 20 bases between. CDR3 length: 16 residues. In germline, CDR1 is SGHRS, CDR2 YFSETQ. The CDR3 loop is CASSSPLPGGSNEQFF. DNA of the CDR3: TGCGCCAGCAGCTCCCCCCTTCCGGGGGGCTCAAATGAGCAGTTCTTC.

The chain uses TRBV24-1 and TRBJ2-2; 11 bases are a match to TRBD2. Germline V gene lookup returns CDR1 KGHDR and CDR2 SFDVKD. The V segment lost 4 bases and the J segment 7 bases; nucleotides outside the gene matches: 7. The CDR3 sequence is 16 residues long. This CDR3 reads CATSDPTSGVIGELFF. The CDR3 nucleotides read TGTGCCACCAGTGACCCGACTAGCGGGGTGATCGGGGAGCTGTTTTTT.

As DNA, the CDR3 is TGTGCCAGCAGCTTCGGAGGGCTTGGGGCCAACGTCCTGACTTTC. Its translation: CASSFGGLGANVLTF. V and J are TRBV5-6 and TRBJ2-6; a weak D match, TRBD2 (6 bases). Germline values: CDR1 SGHDT, CDR2 YYEEEE. Deletions cut 2 bases from V and 3 bases from J, with 9 bases between. The CDR3 is made up of 15 amino acids.

V is TRBV7-2 and J is TRBJ2-3; a possible D gene is TRBD2 (6 bases). The ends were cut back, 8 bases at V and 5 bases at J, with 23 bases in the middle. This CDR3 has 16 amino acids. CDR1 SGHTA and CDR2 FQGNSA come from the germline V gene. CDR3 nucleotide sequence: TGTGCCAGCTTCCCAGACCCGTCTCGGGGAGGAGATACGCAGTATTTT. Translated: CASFPDPSRGGDTQYF.

The rearrangement joins TRBV6-1 to TRBJ2-7; 8 bases are shared with TRBD1. J lost 2 bases, V lost 4 bases, and 10 bases had no gene match. This CDR3 is 16 amino acids long. Germline loops: CDR1 MNHNS, CDR2 SASEGT. The CDR3 protein is CASSGAGGPTAYEQYF. The CDR3 bases are TGTGCCAGCAGTGGTGCAGGGGGCCCAACGGCCTACGAGCAGTACTTC.

The CDR3 region is CASTGEGLAFF. The DNA for the CDR3 is TGCGCCAGCACGGGGGAGGGACTAGCTTTCTTT. J is TRBJ1-1 and V is TRBV5-1; D is possibly TRBD1 (5 bases). CDR1 and CDR2 (germline): SGHRS, YFSETQ. The CDR3 runs to 11 residues. V shed 6 bases and J shed 10 bases, with 13 bases lying between them. Filled out from reference TRBV5-1 and TRBJ1-1, the complete variable domain reads KAGVTQTPRYLIKTRGQQVTLSCSPISGHRSVSWYQQTPGQGLQFLFEYFSETQRNKGNFPGRFSGRQFSNSRSEMNVSTLELGDSALYLCASTGEGLAFFGQGTRLTVV.

The rearrangement joins TRBV25-1 to TRBJ1-1; D is undetermined. Germline V gene sequence: CDR1 MGHDK, CDR2 SYGVNS. V gave up 3 bases and J gave up 7 bases, with 12 bases separating them. CDR3 size: 13 residues. CDR3 nucleotide sequence: TGTGCCAGCAGTGACCTTGGGCAGCTTGAAGCTTTCTTT. The encoded protein is CASSDLGQLEAFF.

This clone was seen more than once but under ten times. This rearrangement joins TRBV6-2 or TRBV6-3 to TRBJ2-7, with TRBD1 matching over 7 bases. V lost 0 bases and J lost 3; bases outside the gene matches: 8. This CDR3 has 16 amino acids. Per the germline V gene, CDR1 is MNHEY and CDR2 is SVGEGT. CDR3 in amino acids: CASSYSPGQTYYEQYF. The CDR3, as DNA: TGTGCCAGCAGTTACTCCCCGGGACAGACCTACTACGAGCAGTACTTC.

The gene calls are TRBV6-5 and TRBJ2-3; tentative D call: TRBD2 (6 bases). The CDR3 contains 16 residues. With 0 bases removed from V and 1 base from J, the gap between germline ends came to 11 bases. Germline assignment: CDR1 MNHEY and CDR2 SVGAGI. The CDR3 reads CASSYSGGTGTDTQYF. CDR3 in DNA: TGTGCCAGCAGTTACTCTGGGGGGACGGGCACAGATACGCAGTATTTT.

The chain couples TRBV4-2 to TRBJ2-1, with 10 bases matching TRBD2. V lost 5 bases and J lost 8; bases outside the gene matches: 9. The CDR3 has 15 amino acids. Germline V gives CDR1 LGHNA, CDR2 YNFKEQ. CDR3 protein: CASSTQRGGTYEQFF. The CDR3 DNA reads TGTGCCAGCAGCACCCAGCGGGGGGGGACCTATGAGCAGTTCTTC.

This clone was observed a single time. The chain couples TRBV7-6 to TRBJ1-4; no definite D call. CDR1 and CDR2 from the germline V gene are SGHVS and FNYEAQ. This CDR3 spans 18 amino acids. V was clipped by 3 bases and J by 2 bases, with 19 bases between them. CDR3 protein: CASSLAPILYHTNEKLFF. CDR3 sequence (DNA): TGTGCCAGCAGCTTGGCACCAATCCTTTATCACACTAATGAAAAACTGTTTTTT. The variable domain in full, with the rest retrieved from reference TRBV7-6 and TRBJ1-4, is GAGVSQSPRYKVTKRGQDVALRCDPISGHVSLYWYRQALGQGPEFLTYFNYEAQQDKSGLPNDRFSAERPEGSISTLTIQRTEQRDSAMYRCASSLAPILYHTNEKLFFGSGTQLSVL.

The chain carries TRBV6-2 or TRBV6-3 and TRBJ2-7, with TRBD1 identical over 8 bases. The germline gives CDR1 MNHEY, CDR2 SVGEGT. The CDR3 consists of 14 residues. V shed 6 bases, J shed 2 bases, and the junction held 6 bases outside the gene matches. CDR3 DNA sequence: TGTGCCAGCAGCCGAGGACAGGGAGCCTACGAGCAGTACTTC. It translates to CASSRGQGAYEQYF.

This rearrangement joins TRBV27 to TRBJ2-7; TRBD1 might be the D (5 bases). V was shortened by 3 bases and J by 3 bases, with 12 bases between the two germline ends. Germline V gene lookup returns CDR1 MNHEY and CDR2 SMNVEV (reference sequence). The CDR3 consists of 14 residues. The CDR3 nucleotides are TGTGCCAGCAGTTTGAGGCAGGGTCACTACGAGCAGTACTTC. Translation gives CASSLRQGHYEQYF.

The J gene is TRBJ1-5, the V gene TRBV19; D perhaps matches TRBD1 (6 bases). CDR3 length: 15 amino acids. Between the trimmed V and J ends, which lost 5 bases and 2 bases, there was a span of 13 bases. CDR1 and CDR2 from the germline V gene are LNHDA and SQIVND (reference sequence). The CDR3 is CASSSDSLRNQPQHF. CDR3 coding DNA: TGTGCCAGTAGTTCGGACAGTTTACGCAATCAGCCCCAGCATTTT.

The chain combines TRBV7-2 with TRBJ1-4; TRBD1 aligns across 7 bases. This CDR3 region has 15 residues. Germline V gives CDR1 SGHTA, CDR2 FQGNSA. J lost 4 bases, V lost 2 bases, and 4 bases had no gene match. The CDR3 nucleotides read TGTGCCAGCAGCTTAAGGCGGGACAGTAATGAAAAACTGTTTTTT. Its translation: CASSLRRDSNEKLFF.

This sequence joins TRBV4-1 and TRBJ2-7; tentative D call: TRBD2 (6 bases). The germline gives CDR1 MGHRA, CDR2 YSYEKL. CDR3 length: 16 residues. The V end was cut by 0 bases, the J end by 1 base, with 13 bases between. This CDR3 is CASSQDLGEVSYEQYF. The DNA of the CDR3 is TGCGCCAGCAGCCAAGATCTGGGGGAGGTGTCCTACGAGCAGTACTTC.

The J gene is TRBJ2-4, the V gene TRBV5-8; 14 bases are a match to TRBD2. Germline trimming cut 4 bases from V and 6 bases from J; bases unmatched to any gene: 3. CDR1 and CDR2 (germline): SGHTS, YDEGEE. This CDR3 has 15 residues. The CDR3 bases are TGTGCCAGCAGCCCCGGGACTAGCGGGGGAAACATTCAGTACTTC. Its translation: CASSPGTSGGNIQYF.